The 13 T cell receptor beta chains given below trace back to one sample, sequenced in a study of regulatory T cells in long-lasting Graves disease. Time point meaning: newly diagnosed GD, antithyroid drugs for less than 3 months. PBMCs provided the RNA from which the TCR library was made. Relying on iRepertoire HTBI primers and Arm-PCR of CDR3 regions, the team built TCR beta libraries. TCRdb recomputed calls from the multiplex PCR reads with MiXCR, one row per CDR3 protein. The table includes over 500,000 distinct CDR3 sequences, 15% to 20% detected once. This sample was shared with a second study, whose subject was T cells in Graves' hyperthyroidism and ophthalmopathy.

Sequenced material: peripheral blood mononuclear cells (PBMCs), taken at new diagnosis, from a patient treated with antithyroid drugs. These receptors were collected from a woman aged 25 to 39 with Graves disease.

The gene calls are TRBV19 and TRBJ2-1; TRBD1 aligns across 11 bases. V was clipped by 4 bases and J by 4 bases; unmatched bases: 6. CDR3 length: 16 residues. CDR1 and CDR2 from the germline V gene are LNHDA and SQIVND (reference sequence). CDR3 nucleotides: TGTGCCAGTAGTACGGGCGGGACAGGGGGATACAATGAGCAGTTCTTC. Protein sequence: CASSTGGTGGYNEQFF.

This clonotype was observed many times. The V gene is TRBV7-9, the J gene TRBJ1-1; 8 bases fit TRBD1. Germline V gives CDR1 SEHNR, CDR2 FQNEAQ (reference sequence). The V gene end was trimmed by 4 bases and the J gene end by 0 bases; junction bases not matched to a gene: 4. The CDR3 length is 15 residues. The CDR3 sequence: CASSYGQGMNTEAFF. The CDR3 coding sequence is TGTGCCAGCAGCTACGGACAGGGAATGAACACTGAAGCTTTCTTT.

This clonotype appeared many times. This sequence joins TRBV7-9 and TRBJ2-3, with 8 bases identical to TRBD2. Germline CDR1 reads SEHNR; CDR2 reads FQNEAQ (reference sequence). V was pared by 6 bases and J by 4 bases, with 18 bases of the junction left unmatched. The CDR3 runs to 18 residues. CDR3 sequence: CASSSPRVGSGIADTQYF. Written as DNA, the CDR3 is TGTGCCAGCAGTTCTCCACGCGTCGGTAGCGGGATTGCAGATACGCAGTATTTT.

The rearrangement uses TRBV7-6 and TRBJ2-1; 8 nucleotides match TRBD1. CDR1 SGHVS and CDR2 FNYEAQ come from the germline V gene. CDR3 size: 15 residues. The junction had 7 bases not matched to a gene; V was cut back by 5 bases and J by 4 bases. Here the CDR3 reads CASSPQGARYNEQFF. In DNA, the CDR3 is TGTGCCAGCAGCCCCCAGGGGGCAAGATACAATGAGCAGTTCTTC.

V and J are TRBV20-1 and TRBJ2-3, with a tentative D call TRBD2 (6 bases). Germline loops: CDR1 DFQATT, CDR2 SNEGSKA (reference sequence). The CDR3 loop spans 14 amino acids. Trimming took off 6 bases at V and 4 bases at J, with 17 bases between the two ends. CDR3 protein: CSAQDGSLPDTQYF. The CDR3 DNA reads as TGCAGTGCCCAAGACGGGAGCCTGCCAGATACGCAGTATTTT.

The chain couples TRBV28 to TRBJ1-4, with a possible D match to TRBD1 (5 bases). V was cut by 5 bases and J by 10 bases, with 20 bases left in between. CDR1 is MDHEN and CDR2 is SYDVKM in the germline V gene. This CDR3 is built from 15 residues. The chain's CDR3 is CASSPGDRRDGKLFF. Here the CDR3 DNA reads TGTGCCAGCAGTCCGGGGGACCGGCGGGATGGAAAACTGTTTTTT.

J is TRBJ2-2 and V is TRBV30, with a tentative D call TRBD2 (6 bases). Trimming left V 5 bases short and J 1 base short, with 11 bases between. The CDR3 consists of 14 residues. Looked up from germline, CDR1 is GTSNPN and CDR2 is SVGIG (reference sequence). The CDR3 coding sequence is TGTGCCTGGGAAAGGGGACTGAACACCGGGGAGCTGTTTTTT. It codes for CAWERGLNTGELFF. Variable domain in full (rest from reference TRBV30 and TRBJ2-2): SQTIHQWPATLVQPVGSPLSLECTVEGTSNPNLYWYRQAAGRGLQLLFYSVGIGQISSEVPQNLSASRPQDRQFILSSKKLLLSDSGFYLCAWERGLNTGELFFGEGSRLTVL.

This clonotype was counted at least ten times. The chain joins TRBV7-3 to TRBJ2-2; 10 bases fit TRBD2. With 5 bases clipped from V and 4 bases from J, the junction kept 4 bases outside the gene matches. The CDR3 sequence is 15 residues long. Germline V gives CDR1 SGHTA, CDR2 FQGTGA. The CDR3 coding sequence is TGTGCCAGCAGCCCGACTAGCGGGTCCACCGGGGAGCTGTTTTTT. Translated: CASSPTSGSTGELFF. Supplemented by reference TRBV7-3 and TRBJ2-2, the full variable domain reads GAGVSQTPSNKVTEKGKYVELRCDPISGHTALYWYRQSLGQGPEFLIYFQGTGAADDSGLPNDRFFAVRPEGSVSTLKIQRTERGDSAVYLCASSPTSGSTGELFFGEGSRLTVL.

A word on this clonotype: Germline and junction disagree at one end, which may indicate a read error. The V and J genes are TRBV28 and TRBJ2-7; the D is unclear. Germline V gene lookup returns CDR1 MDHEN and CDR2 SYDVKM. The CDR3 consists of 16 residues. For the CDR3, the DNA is TGCGCCAGCAGCCAAGATATGGGCTCCCGTATGAGAGAGCAGTACTTC. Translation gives CASSQDMGSRMREQYF.

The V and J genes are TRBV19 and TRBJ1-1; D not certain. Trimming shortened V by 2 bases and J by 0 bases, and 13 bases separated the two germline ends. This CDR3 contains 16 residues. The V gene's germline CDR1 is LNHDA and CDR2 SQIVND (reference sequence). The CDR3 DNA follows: TGTGCCAGTAGTATACCTAAGCCCCCTTTGAACACTGAAGCTTTCTTT. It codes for CASSIPKPPLNTEAFF.

CDR3 protein: CASSIGTVNYGYTF. CDR3 bases: TGTGCCAGCAGCATCGGGACAGTTAACTATGGCTACACCTTC. The V and J genes are TRBV28 and TRBJ1-2; 7 bases are a match to TRBD1. V shed 6 bases and J 1 base; nucleotides not matched to a gene: 5. This CDR3 contains 14 residues. Looked up from germline, CDR1 is MDHEN and CDR2 is SYDVKM.

The CDR3: CASSNDRDAPYEQYF. The CDR3 DNA reads TGTGCCAGCAGCAACGACAGGGACGCGCCCTACGAGCAGTACTTC. V and J are TRBV9 and TRBJ2-7, with 7 nucleotides matching TRBD1. The J segment lost 2 bases and the V segment lost 4 bases, leaving 9 bases of the junction unmatched. CDR1 SGDLS and CDR2 YYNGEE come from the germline V gene. The CDR3 is 15 amino acids.

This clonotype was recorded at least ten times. As DNA, the CDR3 is TGTGCCAGCATCTTCCGTGGGACTAGCGTTGCAGATACGCAGTATTTT. It encodes CASIFRGTSVADTQYF. V and J are TRBV2 and TRBJ2-3; 10 bases match TRBD2. There are 16 residues in the CDR3. CDR1 SNHLY and CDR2 FYNNEI come from the germline V gene. Germline trimming cut 7 bases from V and 4 bases from J; bases unmatched to any gene: 11.